The 21 T cell receptor beta chains reported below all come from one sample, sequenced in a study of T-cell reconstitution after alpha-beta-depleted transplantation in children. For TCRbeta, the library was prepared with unique molecular identifiers. MiXCR, applied by TCRdb to the PCR reads, yields one record per CDR3 protein. This table holds roughly 670,000 distinct CDR3 sequences, around 12% found once. The sample consisted of PBMCs, taken before TCRalphabeta/CD19-depleted stem cell transplant. The receptors originated from a girl aged 2 to 9 with congenital amegakaryocytic thrombocytopenia, due to receive a stem cell transplant.

At least ten counts were recorded for this clonotype. The V call is TRBV5-1, the J call TRBJ1-1, with 8 bases fitting TRBD1. Trimming at V came to 1 base and at J to 1 base, leaving 6 bases not matched to a gene. This CDR3 spans 16 amino acids. The germline CDR1 and CDR2 sequences are SGHRS and YFSETQ. Here the CDR3 DNA reads TGCGCCAGCAGCTTGTTTACAGGGGGAACGAACACTGAAGCTTTCTTT. This gives the protein CASSLFTGGTNTEAFF.

This clonotype was observed a handful of times. The genes are TRBV12-3 or TRBV12-4 and TRBJ2-1; D not certain. This CDR3 has 19 amino acids. V was trimmed by 3 bases and J by 1 base, leaving 22 bases between them. CDR3 coding DNA: TGTGCCAGCAGTTTCCCCCTCGGTGGGCGGACCATTTCCTACAATGAGCAGTTCTTC. It codes for CASSFPLGGRTISYNEQFF.

The CDR3 is CAWGTGGNQPQHF. CDR3 sequence (DNA): TGTGCCTGGGGGACGGGGGGAAATCAGCCCCAGCATTTT. This chain links TRBV30 with TRBJ1-5, with a weak D call TRBD1 (5 bases). In germline, CDR1 is GTSNPN, CDR2 SVGIG (reference sequence). The CDR3 loop spans 13 amino acids. V lost 5 bases and J lost 4, with 12 bases in between.

This clonotype was recorded at least ten times. The rearrangement links TRBV10-3 to TRBJ2-5; TRBD2 might be the D (6 bases). In germline, CDR1 is ENHRY, CDR2 SYGVKD. The CDR3 is 18 residues long. Trimming took off 3 bases at V and 4 bases at J, with 24 bases between the two ends. The CDR3 DNA reads as TGTGCCATCAGTGACCCCTTCAGGGCGGGACGGTTGATAGAGACCCAGTACTTC. This codes for CAISDPFRAGRLIETQYF.

This clonotype appeared a few times. The genes are TRBV27 and TRBJ2-3; 7 bases agree with TRBD1. The V segment lost 5 bases and the J segment 0 bases; nucleotides outside the gene matches: 14. This CDR3 is 18 amino acids long. Germline CDR1 MNHEY, CDR2 SMNVEV (reference sequence). The CDR3 loop reads CASSPRQPGTASTDTQYF. Here the CDR3 DNA reads TGTGCCAGCAGTCCACGACAACCCGGGACAGCCAGCACAGATACGCAGTATTTT.

This clonotype occurred a few times. The chain links TRBV6-1 to TRBJ2-3, with 11 bases that match TRBD2. V lost 10 bases and J lost 1; bases outside the gene matches: 7. Germline lookup yields CDR1 MNHNS and CDR2 SASEGT. This CDR3 spans 15 amino acids. Here the CDR3 reads CATGLAGGGTDTQYF. The CDR3 DNA reads TGTGCCACCGGACTAGCGGGCGGGGGCACAGATACGCAGTATTTT.

Notes on this clonotype: A much more abundant neighbour one base away suggests this may be a read error. This CDR3 reads CSVVGRGLCGANVLTF. For the CDR3, the DNA is TGCAGCGTTGTCGGCAGGGGGCTATGTGGGGCCAACGTCCTGACTTTC. V usage is TRBV29-1 and J usage is TRBJ2-6; 8 bases are a match to TRBD1. The CDR3 length is 16 residues. V was pared by 4 bases and J by 3 bases, with 8 bases of the junction left unmatched. Germline V gives CDR1 SQVTM, CDR2 ANQGSEA.

There are many counts of this clonotype. V and J are TRBV3-1 and TRBJ2-5, with D possibly being TRBD1 (5 bases). The V gene lost 3 bases and the J gene lost 2 bases, with 10 bases spanning the gap. This CDR3 region has 14 residues. Germline CDR1 is LGHDT and CDR2 is YNNKEL (reference sequence). The CDR3 reads CASSQKTAQETQYF. The CDR3 nucleotides read TGTGCCAGCAGCCAGAAGACAGCTCAAGAGACCCAGTACTTC.

The chain links TRBV28 to TRBJ2-7; D is possibly TRBD1 (6 bases). Germline V gives CDR1 MDHEN, CDR2 SYDVKM. This CDR3 spans 17 amino acids. Trimming left V 6 bases short and J 3 bases short, with 24 bases between. CDR3: CASRVPALQQGYYEQYF. The CDR3 coding sequence is TGTGCCAGCAGAGTCCCCGCCCTACAACAGGGTTACTACGAGCAGTACTTC.

This clonotype was detected ten times or more. V usage is TRBV20-1 and J usage is TRBJ2-3; no clear D. Trimming removed 6 bases from V and 4 bases from J, with 8 bases in between. Germline loops: CDR1 DFQATT, CDR2 SNEGSKA (reference sequence). The CDR3 runs to 11 residues. The CDR3 DNA sequence: TGCAGTGCCCGGTGGCCAGATACGCAGTATTTT. Its translation is CSARWPDTQYF.

This clonotype was counted ten times or more. CDR3 DNA sequence: TGCGCCAGCAGCCATCTCCTGGCGGGAGGCGAGCAGTTCTTC. Its translation is CASSHLLAGGEQFF. The chain combines TRBV5-1 with TRBJ2-1; 8 bases are a match to TRBD2. This CDR3 has 14 amino acids. The V gene end was trimmed by 4 bases and the J gene end by 10 bases; junction bases not matched to a gene: 10. Per the germline V gene, CDR1 is SGHRS and CDR2 is YFSETQ.

This clonotype has a count of ten or more. This sequence joins TRBV5-4 and TRBJ2-3, with D tentatively TRBD2 (6 bases). V shed 4 bases and J shed 6 bases, with 15 bases lying between them. CDR1 and CDR2 from the germline V gene are SGHNT and YYREEE (reference sequence). CDR3 length equals 14 residues. CDR3 region: CASSRSGVRDTQYF. CDR3 DNA sequence: TGTGCCAGCAGCCGATCGGGAGTAAGGGATACGCAGTATTTT.

This clonotype was observed a handful of times. The genes are TRBV7-9 and TRBJ2-1; D is ambiguous. Germline values: CDR1 SEHNR, CDR2 FQNEAQ (reference sequence). V shed 5 bases and J shed 10 bases, with 9 bases lying between them. The CDR3 totals 11 residues. CDR3 DNA: TGTGCCAGCAGCGGGCTCGGGGAGCAGTTCTTC. Its protein is CASSGLGEQFF.

This clonotype was recorded at least ten times. DNA for the CDR3: TGCAGTGCTAGAGACCAGGGGGCTAACTATGGCTACACCTTC. This codes for CSARDQGANYGYTF. The chain uses TRBV20-1 and TRBJ1-2, with 7 bases identical to TRBD1. V lost 0 bases, J lost 0 bases, and 1 base stayed unmatched. Germline CDR1 DFQATT, CDR2 SNEGSKA (reference sequence). The CDR3 spans 14 residues.

This chain links TRBV5-1 with TRBJ2-1; D is ambiguous. There are 12 residues in the CDR3. Germline loops: CDR1 SGHRS, CDR2 YFSETQ. V dropped 0 bases and J dropped 10 bases, with 8 bases sitting between them. Here the CDR3 DNA reads TGCGCCAGCAGCTTGGGTGAGGTGGAGCAGTTCTTC. Encoded protein: CASSLGEVEQFF. Complete variable domain (other parts from reference TRBV5-1 and TRBJ2-1): KAGVTQTPRYLIKTRGQQVTLSCSPISGHRSVSWYQQTPGQGLQFLFEYFSETQRNKGNFPGRFSGRQFSNSRSEMNVSTLELGDSALYLCASSLGEVEQFFGPGTRLTVL.

Notes on this clonotype: This could be a read error, since a much larger clone is one nucleotide away. The chain employs TRBV10-3 and TRBJ2-7; 7 bases map to TRBD2. Germline V gene data show CDR1 as ENHRY and CDR2 as SYGVKD. This CDR3 has 14 amino acids. The trim removed 4 bases at V and 5 bases at J, leaving 8 bases unmatched. CDR3 DNA: TGTGCCATCAGTGGTACGGGGGAGGGAGACGAGCAGTACTTC. It specifies CAISGTGEGDEQYF.

This chain joins TRBV14 and TRBJ1-5; unclear D gene. V dropped 1 base and J dropped 10 bases, with 11 bases sitting between them. This CDR3 spans 13 amino acids. Germline values: CDR1 SGHDN, CDR2 FVKESK. The CDR3 region is CASSQGVLGPQHF. Written as DNA, the CDR3 is TGTGCCAGCAGCCAAGGCGTATTGGGACCCCAGCATTTT.

The sample holds many counts of this clonotype. The chain links TRBV4-1 to TRBJ2-3, with TRBD2 as a possible D gene (6 bases). The V gene's germline CDR1 is MGHRA and CDR2 YSYEKL. The CDR3 runs 14 residues. V dropped 1 base and J dropped 5 bases, with 10 bases sitting between them. CDR3 residues: CASSQVPSVDTQYF. The CDR3 DNA sequence: TGCGCCAGCAGCCAAGTACCTAGCGTAGATACGCAGTATTTT.

This clonotype occurred many times. This chain joins TRBV12-3 or TRBV12-4 and TRBJ2-3; 9 bases agree with TRBD1. V trimming: 7 bases; J trimming: 2 bases; junction bases outside the gene matches: 13. This CDR3 contains 17 residues. The CDR3 protein is CASNPGTGFYVTDTQYF. CDR3 coding DNA: TGTGCCAGCAACCCCGGGACAGGGTTCTATGTCACAGATACGCAGTATTTT.

The chain links TRBV11-2 to TRBJ2-5, with TRBD2 matching over 7 bases. CDR1 is SGHAT, CDR2 FQNNGV, per germline. V gave up 0 bases and J gave up 3 bases; unmatched junction bases: 10. The CDR3 loop spans 17 amino acids. CDR3 protein: CASSLDWELAAKETQYF. For the CDR3, the DNA is TGTGCCAGCAGCTTAGATTGGGAGCTAGCGGCAAAAGAGACCCAGTACTTC.

This clonotype came up many times. The chain couples TRBV5-1 to TRBJ2-3, with 10 bases lining up with TRBD2. CDR3 size: 13 residues. V lost 3 bases, J lost 6 bases, and 1 base stayed unmatched. Germline values: CDR1 SGHRS, CDR2 YFSETQ. This CDR3 reads CASSSTSGDTQYF. In DNA form, the CDR3 reads TGCGCCAGCAGCTCGACTAGCGGGGATACGCAGTATTTT.